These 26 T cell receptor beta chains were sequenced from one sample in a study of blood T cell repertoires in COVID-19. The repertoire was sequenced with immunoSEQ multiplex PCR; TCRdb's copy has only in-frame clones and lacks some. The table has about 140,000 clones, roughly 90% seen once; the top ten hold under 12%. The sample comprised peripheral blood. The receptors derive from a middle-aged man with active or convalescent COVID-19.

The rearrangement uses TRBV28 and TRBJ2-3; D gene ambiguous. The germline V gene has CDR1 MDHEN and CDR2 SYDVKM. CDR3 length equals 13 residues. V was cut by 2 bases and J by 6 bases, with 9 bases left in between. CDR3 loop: CASSLIVGDTQYF. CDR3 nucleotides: TGTGCCAGCAGTTTAATCGTCGGGGATACGCAGTATTTT.

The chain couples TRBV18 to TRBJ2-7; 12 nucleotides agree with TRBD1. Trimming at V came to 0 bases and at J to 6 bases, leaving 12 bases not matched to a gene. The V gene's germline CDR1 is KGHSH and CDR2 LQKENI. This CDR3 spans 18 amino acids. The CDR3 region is CASSPPWGDRGLIGEQYF. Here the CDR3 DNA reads TGTGCCAGCTCACCACCGTGGGGGGACAGGGGGCTCATCGGCGAGCAGTACTTC.

The CDR3: CASSLSFNQPQHF. In nucleotides, the CDR3 is TGTGCCAGCAGCTTGTCTTTCAATCAGCCCCAGCATTTT. The V call is TRBV5-5, the J call TRBJ1-5; D gene unclear. This CDR3 region has 13 residues. Germline V gives CDR1 SGHKS, CDR2 YYEKEE (reference sequence). Trimming took 1 base from V and 3 from J, leaving 5 bases between them. Variable domain in full (rest from reference TRBV5-5 and TRBJ1-5): DAGVTQSPTHLIKTRGQQVTLRCSPISGHKSVSWYQQVLGQGPQFIFQYYEKEERGRGNFPDRFSARQFPNYSSELNVNALLLGDSALYLCASSLSFNQPQHFGDGTRLSIL.

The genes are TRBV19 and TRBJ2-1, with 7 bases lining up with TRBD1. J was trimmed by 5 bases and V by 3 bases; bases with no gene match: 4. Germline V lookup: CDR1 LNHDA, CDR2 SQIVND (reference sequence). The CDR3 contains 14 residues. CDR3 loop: CASSMRQGHNEQFF. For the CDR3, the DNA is TGTGCCAGTAGTATGAGACAGGGCCACAATGAGCAGTTCTTC.

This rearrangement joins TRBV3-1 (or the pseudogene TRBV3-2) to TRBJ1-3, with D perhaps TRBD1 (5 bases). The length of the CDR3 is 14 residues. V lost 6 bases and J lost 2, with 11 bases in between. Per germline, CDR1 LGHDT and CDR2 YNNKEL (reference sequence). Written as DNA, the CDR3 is TGTGCCAGCAGACCCGGGACTGCTGGAAACACCATATATTTT. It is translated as CASRPGTAGNTIYF.

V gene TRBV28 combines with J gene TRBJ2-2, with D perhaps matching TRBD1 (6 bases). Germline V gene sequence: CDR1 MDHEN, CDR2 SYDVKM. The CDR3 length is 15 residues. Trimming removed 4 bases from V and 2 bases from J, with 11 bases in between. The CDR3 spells CASSSPRGNTGELFF. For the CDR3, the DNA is TGTGCCAGCAGTTCCCCCAGGGGAAACACCGGGGAGCTGTTTTTT.

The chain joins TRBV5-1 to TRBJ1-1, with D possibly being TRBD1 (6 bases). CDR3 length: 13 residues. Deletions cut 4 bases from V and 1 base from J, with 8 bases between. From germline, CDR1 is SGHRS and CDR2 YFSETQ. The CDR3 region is CASSAQGNTEAFF. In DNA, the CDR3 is TGCGCCAGCAGCGCACAGGGGAACACTGAAGCTTTCTTT.

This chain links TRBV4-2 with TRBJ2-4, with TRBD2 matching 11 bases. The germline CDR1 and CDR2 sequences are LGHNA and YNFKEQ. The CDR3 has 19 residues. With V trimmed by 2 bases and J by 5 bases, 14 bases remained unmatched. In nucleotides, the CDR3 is TGTGCCAGCAGCCAACCTAGGGCTAGCGGGGGGAAGGGGGAAAACATTCAGTACTTC. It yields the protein CASSQPRASGGKGENIQYF.

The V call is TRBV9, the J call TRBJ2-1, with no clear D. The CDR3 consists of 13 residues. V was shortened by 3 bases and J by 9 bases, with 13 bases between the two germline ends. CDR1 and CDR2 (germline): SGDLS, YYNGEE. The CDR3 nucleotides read TGTGCCAGCAGCGAACCATCCAGGCGTGAGCAGTTCTTC. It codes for CASSEPSRREQFF.

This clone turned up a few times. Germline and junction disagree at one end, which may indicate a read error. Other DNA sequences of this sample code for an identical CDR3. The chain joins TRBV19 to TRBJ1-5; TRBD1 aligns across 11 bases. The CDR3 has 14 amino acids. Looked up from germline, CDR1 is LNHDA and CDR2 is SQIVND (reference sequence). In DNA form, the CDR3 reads TGTGCCAGTAGTAGGACAGGGGGCAACCAGCCCCAGCATTTT. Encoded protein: CASSRTGGNQPQHF.

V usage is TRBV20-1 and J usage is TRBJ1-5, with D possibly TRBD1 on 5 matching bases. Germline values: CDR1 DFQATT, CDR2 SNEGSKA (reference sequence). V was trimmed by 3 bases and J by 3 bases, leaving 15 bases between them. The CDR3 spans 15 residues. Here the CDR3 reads CSASRGPGYNQPQHF. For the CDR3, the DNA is TGCAGTGCTAGTAGGGGTCCAGGATACAATCAGCCCCAGCATTTT.

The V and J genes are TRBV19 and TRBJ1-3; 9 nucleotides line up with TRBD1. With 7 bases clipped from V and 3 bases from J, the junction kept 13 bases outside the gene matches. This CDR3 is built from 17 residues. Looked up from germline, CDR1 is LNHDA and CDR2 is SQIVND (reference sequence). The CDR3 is CASTLGNRGPDGNTIYF. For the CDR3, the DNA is TGTGCCAGTACCCTGGGGAACAGGGGGCCGGATGGAAACACCATATATTTT.

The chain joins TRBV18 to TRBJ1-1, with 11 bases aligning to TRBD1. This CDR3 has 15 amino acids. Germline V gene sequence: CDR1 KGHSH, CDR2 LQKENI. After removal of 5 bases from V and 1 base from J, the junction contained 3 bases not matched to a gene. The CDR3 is CASSAGQGANTEAFF. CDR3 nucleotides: TGTGCCAGCTCAGCAGGACAGGGGGCGAACACTGAAGCTTTCTTT.

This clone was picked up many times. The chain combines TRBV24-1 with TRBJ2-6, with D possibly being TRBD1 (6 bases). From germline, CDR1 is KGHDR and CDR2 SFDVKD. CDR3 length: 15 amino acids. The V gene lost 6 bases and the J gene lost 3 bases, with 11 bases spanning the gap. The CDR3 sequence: CATSRGSGGANVLTF. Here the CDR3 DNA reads TGTGCCACCAGTAGGGGGTCGGGTGGGGCCAACGTCCTGACTTTC.

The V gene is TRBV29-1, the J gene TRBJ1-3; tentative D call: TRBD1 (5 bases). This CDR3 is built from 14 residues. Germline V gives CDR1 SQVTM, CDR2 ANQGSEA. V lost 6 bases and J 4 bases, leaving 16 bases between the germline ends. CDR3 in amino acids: CSVGLGPPGNTIYF. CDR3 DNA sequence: TGCAGCGTGGGACTCGGACCACCAGGAAACACCATATATTTT.

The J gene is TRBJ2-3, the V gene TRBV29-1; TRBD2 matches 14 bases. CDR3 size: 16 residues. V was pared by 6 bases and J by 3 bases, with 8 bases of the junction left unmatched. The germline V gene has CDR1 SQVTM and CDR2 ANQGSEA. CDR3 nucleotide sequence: TGCAGCGTCTCGGGACTAGCGGGAGTAGGGACAGATACGCAGTATTTT. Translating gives CSVSGLAGVGTDTQYF.

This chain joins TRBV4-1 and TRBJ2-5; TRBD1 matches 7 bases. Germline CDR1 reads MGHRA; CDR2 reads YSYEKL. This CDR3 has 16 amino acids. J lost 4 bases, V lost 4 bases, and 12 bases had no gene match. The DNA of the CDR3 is TGCGCCAGCAGCCCCGCCCTGACAGGGTCCCGAGAGACCCAGTACTTC. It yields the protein CASSPALTGSRETQYF.

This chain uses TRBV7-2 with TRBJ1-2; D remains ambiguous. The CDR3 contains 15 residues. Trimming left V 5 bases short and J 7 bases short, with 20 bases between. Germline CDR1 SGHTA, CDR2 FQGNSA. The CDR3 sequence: CASSPGIREPGGYTF. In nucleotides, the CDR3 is TGTGCCAGCAGCCCCGGGATTCGAGAACCTGGTGGCTACACCTTC.

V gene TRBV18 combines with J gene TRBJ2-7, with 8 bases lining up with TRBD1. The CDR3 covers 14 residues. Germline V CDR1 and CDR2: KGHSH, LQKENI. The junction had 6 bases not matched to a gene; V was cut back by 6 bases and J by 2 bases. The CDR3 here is CASSRQGQAYEQYF. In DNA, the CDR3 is TGTGCCAGCTCGCGACAGGGACAGGCCTACGAGCAGTACTTC.

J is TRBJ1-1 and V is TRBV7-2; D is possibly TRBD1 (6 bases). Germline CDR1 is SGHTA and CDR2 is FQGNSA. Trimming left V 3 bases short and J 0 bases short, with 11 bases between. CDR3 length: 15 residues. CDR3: CASSFSGTLNTEAFF. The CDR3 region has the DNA TGTGCCAGCAGCTTTTCCGGGACATTGAACACTGAAGCTTTCTTT.

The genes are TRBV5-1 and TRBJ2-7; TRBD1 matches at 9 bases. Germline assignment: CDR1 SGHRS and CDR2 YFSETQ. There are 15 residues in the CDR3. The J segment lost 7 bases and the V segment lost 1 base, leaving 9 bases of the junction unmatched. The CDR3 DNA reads TGCGCCAGCAGCTTGCGCCAGGACAGGGGTGGGGAGCAGTACTTC. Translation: CASSLRQDRGGEQYF.

The CDR3 region has the DNA TGTGCCACCAGTGACCCTTCTAGCGGGAGGTTGGAAGAGCAGTTCTTC. Protein: CATSDPSSGRLEEQFF. This chain joins TRBV24-1 and TRBJ2-1; 11 nucleotides agree with TRBD2. The J segment lost 10 bases and the V segment lost 4 bases, leaving 11 bases of the junction unmatched. Per the germline V gene, CDR1 is KGHDR and CDR2 is SFDVKD. CDR3 length: 16 residues.

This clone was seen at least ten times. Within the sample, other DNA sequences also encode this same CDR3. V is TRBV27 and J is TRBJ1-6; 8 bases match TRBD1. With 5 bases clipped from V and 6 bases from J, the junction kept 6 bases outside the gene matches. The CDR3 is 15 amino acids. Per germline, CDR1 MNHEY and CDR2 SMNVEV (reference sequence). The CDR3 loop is CASSTRQGRNSPLHF. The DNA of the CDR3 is TGTGCCAGCAGTACCCGACAGGGGCGTAATTCACCCCTCCACTTT.

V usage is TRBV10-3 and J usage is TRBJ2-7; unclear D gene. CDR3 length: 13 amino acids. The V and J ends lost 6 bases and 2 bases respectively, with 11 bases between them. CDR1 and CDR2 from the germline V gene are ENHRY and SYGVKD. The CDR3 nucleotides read TGTGCCATCAGGGCAGGAACGGCCTACGAGCAGTACTTC. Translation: CAIRAGTAYEQYF.

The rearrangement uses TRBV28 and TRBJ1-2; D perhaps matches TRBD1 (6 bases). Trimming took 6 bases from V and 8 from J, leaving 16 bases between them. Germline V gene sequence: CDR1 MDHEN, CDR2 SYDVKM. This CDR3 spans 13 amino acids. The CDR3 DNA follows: TGTGCCAGCAGCCAAGGGACACTGAAGGGCTACACCTTC. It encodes CASSQGTLKGYTF.

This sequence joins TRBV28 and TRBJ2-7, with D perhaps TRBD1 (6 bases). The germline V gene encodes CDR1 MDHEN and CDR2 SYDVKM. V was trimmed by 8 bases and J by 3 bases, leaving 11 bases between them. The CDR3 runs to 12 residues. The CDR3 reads CASGSQGYEQYF. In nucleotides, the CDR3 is TGTGCCAGCGGATCACAGGGCTACGAGCAGTACTTC.